This T cell receptor (beta chain) was recovered during a study of shared clonotypes between healthy human individuals (dated by TCRdb to about 2020). About the full investigation: The cohort included a few men and two women between 18 and 49 years of age. The study deeply sequenced blood TCR repertoires of five healthy adults to estimate repertoire size and the extent of clonotype sharing between individuals. To increase sequencing depth and limit assay-specific biases, TCR repertoire library preparation and sequencing were carried out by different laboratories using diverse techniques. Each donor's leukapheresis produced roughly between roughly 0.94 and 9.5 billion PBMCs. The paper's findings and limits, for the study overall: Sampling was restricted to blood, and TCR repertoires in tissue are likely to differ from TCR repertoires in blood. Because the study included only a small number of donors, the genetic and exposure-history diversity represented was limited. Pairwise subsampling indicated that sequencing depth was expected to affect the degree of clonotype sharing among donors.

The CDR1 and CDR2 encoded by the germline V gene (reference sequence) are SEHNR and FQNEAQ. The CDR3 contains 14 residues, cysteine and phenylalanine counted. Only the CDR3 DNA stays, 42 bases, in frame from base 1. The junction shows trimming of 1 base on V and 8 bases on J, plus 14 bases between the germline ends. Using the deep immunoSEQ assay, multiplex PCR amplified TCR CDR3 regions from genomic DNA. Extracted genomic DNA from each cell subset was spread evenly across all wells of several immunoSEQ 96-well plates, with each plate serving as a replicate. Each replicate PCR for unsorted PBMC received roughly 300 ng genomic DNA, equal to 30,000 to 35,000 T cell genomes. Unsorted PBMC genomic DNA was sequenced across ten immunoSEQ deep assay plates. Purified libraries were measured with a Qubit 3.0 fluorometer, size-checked on a Bioanalyzer 2100, and measured again with the KAPA Library Quantification kit. Every immunoSEQ 96-well plate was sequenced on a dedicated single-read 150-cycle Illumina NextSeq 550 flow cell. The authors' pipeline ran thus. Because only junctional sequences without quality scores were contained in the immunoSEQ output, filtering matching that applied to full-length reads could not be performed. To assign V/J genes and CDR3, sequences were annotated against IMGT germline references using PyIR, a Python wrapper for IgBLAST v1.9. Any read was removed if the V/J assignment was weak (E-value above 1e-6), the CDR3 was missing, or the read contained stop codons, out-of-frame junctions, or ambiguous translated residues. V3J clonotypes were defined as sequences sharing the same inferred V gene, J gene, and CDR3 amino acid sequence. To compute the percentage overlap between repertoires, the number of shared unique clonotypes was divided by the size of the smaller repertoire. Richness of each repertoire was evaluated using RTK rarefaction, the Chao1 estimator, and Recon v2.1 estimates of unobserved clonotypes. What TCRdb holds here is the immuneACCESS table cut down to in-frame rearrangements. Part of the clones is not present; checked against another copy, under half of the missing clones reflect an unresolved V gene, and the others are unexplained. Clone size and V and J calls were adopted from that table, with D and trimming inferred from the DNA. The sample table lists about 490,000 clones, approximately 79% of them with a count of one. The ten largest make up about 12% of the sample.

Healthy HIV-negative adults with no recently reported acute infections or vaccinations were included as donors. Every donor was a Caucasian adult living in Nashville, Tennessee, USA. In the unsorted samples, some 94 million PBMCs were counted, and genomic DNA was extracted using the QIAamp DNA Blood Mini kit. Blood was collected by leukapheresis, and PBMCs were isolated by Ficoll-Histopaque density gradient centrifugation and then cryopreserved in liquid nitrogen vapor phase. On this clone: What antigen it recognizes has not been identified. The sample holds no much larger clone one base away, and base qualities are not on file.

Sequenced material: PBMCs. The rearrangement joined TRBV7-9 to TRBJ1-2, and possibly TRBD1, on 5 matching bases. The clonotype originates from a middle-aged woman in good health. Some clones in this sample may be carry-over from other donors' samples. The CDR3 protein sequence reads: CASSLDIRAGGYTF. The DNA reads TGTGCCAGCAGCTTAGATATCAGGGCGGGAGGCTACACCTTC.